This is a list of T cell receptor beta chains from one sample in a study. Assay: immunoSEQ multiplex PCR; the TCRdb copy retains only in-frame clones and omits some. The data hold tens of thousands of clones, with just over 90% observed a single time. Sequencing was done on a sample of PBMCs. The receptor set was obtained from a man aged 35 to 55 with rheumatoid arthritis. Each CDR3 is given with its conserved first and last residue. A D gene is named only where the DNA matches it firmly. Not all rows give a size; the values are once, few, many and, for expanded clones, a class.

DNA: TGTGCCAGCAGCGTCGGGACAGGGAACAATGAGCAGTTCTTC
CDR3: CASSVGTGNNEQFF
V: TRBV7-2
J: TRBJ2-1
D: TRBD1
size: .

DNA: TGTGCCAGCAGCTTACAGGGCGGCAATCAGCCCCAGCATTTT
CDR3: CASSLQGGNQPQHF
V: TRBV7-2
J: TRBJ1-5
D: .
size: once

DNA: TGTGCCAGCAGCTTAGCGGGGGGAACAGTTTCCTACGAGCAGTACTTC
CDR3: CASSLAGGTVSYEQYF
V: TRBV7-9
J: TRBJ2-7
D: .
size: .

DNA: TGTGCCAGTGACAGGTCCGCCGGTTCCTACAATGAGCAGTTCTTC
CDR3: CASDRSAGSYNEQFF
V: TRBV6-5
J: TRBJ2-1
D: .
size: .

DNA: TGTGCCAGTAGTAAGGGACTAGCGGGAGATGAGCAGTTCTTC
CDR3: CASSKGLAGDEQFF
V: TRBV19
J: TRBJ2-1
D: TRBD2
size: .

DNA: TGTGCCAGCAGCTATACGTGGGGGACAGGGGACGAGCAGTACTTC
CDR3: CASSYTWGTGDEQYF
V: TRBV28
J: TRBJ2-7
D: TRBD1
size: .

DNA: TGTGCCAGCAGTTACTCGATTTCGGTGCACGGATTGAACAATCAGCCCCAGCATTTT
CDR3: CASSYSISVHGLNNQPQHF
V: TRBV6-2/TRBV6-3
J: TRBJ1-5
D: .
size: once

DNA: TGTGCCAGCAGTAAAGCCCCGACAGGGAGCTCCTATAATTCACCCCTCCACTTT
CDR3: CASSKAPTGSSYNSPLHF
V: TRBV6-1
J: TRBJ1-6
D: TRBD1
size: .

DNA: TGTGCCAGCATGGACGTGAACACTGAAGCTTTCTTT
CDR3: CASMDVNTEAFF
V: TRBV2
J: TRBJ1-1
D: .
size: .

DNA: TGTGCCATCAGTGACCTGGGGGCGAACACTGAAGCTTTCTTT
CDR3: CAISDLGANTEAFF
V: TRBV10-3
J: TRBJ1-1
D: .
size: .

DNA: TGTGCCAGCACCCGACTAGCGGAAATCACCGGGGAGCTGTTTTTT
CDR3: CASTRLAEITGELFF
V: TRBV2
J: TRBJ2-2
D: TRBD2
size: .

DNA: TGCGCCAGCAGCTTGGAGGGGTCGTGGGTTGGTGAAAAACTGTTTTTT
CDR3: CASSLEGSWVGEKLFF
V: TRBV5-1
J: TRBJ1-4
D: .
size: .

DNA: TGTGCCAGCAGCGTAGTCCCAGGGACCTCTGGAAACACCATATATTTT
CDR3: CASSVVPGTSGNTIYF
V: TRBV9
J: TRBJ1-3
D: .
size: .

DNA: TGTGCCAGCAGTTACGACGGGGGGGGGAAACTGTTTTTT
CDR3: CASSYDGGGKLFF
V: TRBV6-6
J: TRBJ1-4
D: .
size: .

DNA: TGTGCCAGCAGCTACGGGACTACACCTTCCACAGATACGCAGTATTTT
CDR3: CASSYGTTPSTDTQYF
V: TRBV11-2
J: TRBJ2-3
D: TRBD2
size: .

DNA: TGTGCCAGCAGTCCGTTCCCTGGGGCCAACGTCCTGACTTTC
CDR3: CASSPFPGANVLTF
V: TRBV27
J: TRBJ2-6
D: .
size: .

DNA: TGCGCCAGCAGCGTCGGCGGTGGCGGGAGGGCCCCCGGGGAGCTGTTTTTT
CDR3: CASSVGGGGRAPGELFF
V: TRBV5-1
J: TRBJ2-2
D: TRBD2
size: .

DNA: TGTGCCAGCGGGAAAAAAGAGACCCAGTACTTC
CDR3: CASGKKETQYF
V: TRBV6-5
J: TRBJ2-5
D: .
size: .

DNA: TGTGCCAGCAGTTTGGGCAGATCCTACGAGCAGTACTTC
CDR3: CASSLGRSYEQYF
V: TRBV28
J: TRBJ2-7
D: .
size: once